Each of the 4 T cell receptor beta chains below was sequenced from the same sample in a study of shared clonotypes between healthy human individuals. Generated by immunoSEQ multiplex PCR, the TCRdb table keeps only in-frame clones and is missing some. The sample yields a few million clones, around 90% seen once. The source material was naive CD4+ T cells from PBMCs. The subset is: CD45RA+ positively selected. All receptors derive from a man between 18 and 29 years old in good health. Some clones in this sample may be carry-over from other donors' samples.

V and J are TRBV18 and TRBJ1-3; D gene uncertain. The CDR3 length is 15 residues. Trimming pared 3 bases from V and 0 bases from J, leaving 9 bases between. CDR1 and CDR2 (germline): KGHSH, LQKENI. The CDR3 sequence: CASSPNRFSGNTIYF. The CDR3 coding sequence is TGTGCCAGCTCACCGAACCGGTTCTCTGGAAACACCATATATTTT.

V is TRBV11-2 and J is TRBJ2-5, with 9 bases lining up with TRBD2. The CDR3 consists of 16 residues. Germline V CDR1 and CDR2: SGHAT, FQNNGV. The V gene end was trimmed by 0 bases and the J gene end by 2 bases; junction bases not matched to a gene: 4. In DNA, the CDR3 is TGTGCCAGCAGCTTAGAGGCGGGAGGGAGACAAGAGACCCAGTACTTC. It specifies CASSLEAGGRQETQYF.

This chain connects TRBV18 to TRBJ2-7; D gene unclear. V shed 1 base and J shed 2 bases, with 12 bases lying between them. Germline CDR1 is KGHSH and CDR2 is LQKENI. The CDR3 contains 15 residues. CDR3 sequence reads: CASSPRQAPPYEQYF. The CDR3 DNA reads TGTGCCAGCTCACCACGGCAGGCTCCCCCCTACGAGCAGTACTTC. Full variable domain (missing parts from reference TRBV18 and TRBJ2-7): NAGVMQNPRHLVRRRGQEARLRCSPMKGHSHVYWYRQLPEEGLKFMVYLQKENIIDESGMPKERFSAEFPKEGPSILRIQQVVRGDSAAYFCASSPRQAPPYEQYFGPGTRLTVT.

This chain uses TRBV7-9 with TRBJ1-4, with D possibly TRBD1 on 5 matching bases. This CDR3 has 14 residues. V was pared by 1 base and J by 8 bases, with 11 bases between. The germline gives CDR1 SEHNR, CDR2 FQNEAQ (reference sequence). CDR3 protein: CASSLVGVVEKLFF. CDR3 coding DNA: TGTGCCAGCAGCTTAGTAGGGGTTGTCGAAAAACTGTTTTTT.